The T cell receptor (beta chain) under discussion was sequenced for a study of radiotherapy plus CTLA-4 blockade in lung cancer. Study-wide context: Disease control reached 31%, with objective responses in roughly 19%.

This CDR3 is 16 amino acids long. V shed 3 bases, J shed 0 bases, and the junction held 3 bases outside the gene matches. CDR1 KGHSH and CDR2 LQKENI come from the germline V gene. Treatment of patients with chemo-refractory metastatic non-small-cell lung cancer consisted of focal radiation plus CTLA-4 blockade with ipilimumab. As for this clone: Its matching antigen is unknown.

This table comes from immunoSEQ multiplex PCR, and its TCRdb copy is limited to in-frame clones, with some not included. Of approximately 30,000 clones listed, 60% to 75% are singletons. Study-wide findings and caveats: In blood, tumor-derived TCR clones expanded after radiotherapy plus ipilimumab. Response, reportedly, was best predicted by interferon-beta along with early blood T cell clone dynamics.

This specimen consisted of peripheral blood, obtained from a patient treated with radiotherapy plus ipilimumab. The sequence derives from a human donor with non-small cell lung cancer whose response to radiotherapy plus ipilimumab could not be evaluated. The V and J genes are TRBV18 and TRBJ1-3; 9 nucleotides match TRBD1. The CDR3 loop is CASSPEGQGSGNTIYF. For the CDR3, the DNA is TGTGCCAGCTCACCCGAGGGACAGGGCTCTGGAAACACCATATATTTT.